Given below is one T cell receptor beta chain in context. The authors' processing: Reference gene primer amplification gave nucleated cell count estimates. Profiling relied on immunoSEQ multiplex PCR, and the TCRdb table lists in-frame clones only, not all of them. The V and J calls and clone size are taken from that table; D and trimming were inferred from the DNA. Counted here are about 23,000 clones, around 86% occurring once; the ten biggest clones make up approximately 17%. This entry is derived from a study of blood T cell repertoires in COVID-19. Germline CDR1 and CDR2: LGHNA and YSLEER. Trimming at V came to 4 bases and at J to 9 bases, leaving 3 bases not matched to a gene. This CDR3 spans 15 amino acids.

The specimen was peripheral blood. J is TRBJ2-2 and V is TRBV4-3; TRBD2 aligns across 15 bases. This clonotype was obtained from an elderly woman with acute or convalescent COVID-19. CDR3 coding DNA: TGCGCCAGCAGCCCCGGACTAGCGGGAGGGTGGGAGCTGTTTTTT. Encoded protein: CASSPGLAGGWELFF.